Sequencing of this T cell receptor (beta chain) was carried out in a study of Ad26.COV2.S vaccination and SARS-CoV-2 variants. J was trimmed by 4 bases and V by 6 bases; bases with no gene match: 17. CDR1 MNHEY and CDR2 SVGEGT come from the germline V gene. The CDR3 has 17 residues. The sample's treatment: roughly 20 received Ad26.COV2.S at low or high dose, single or two shots; 5 received placebo; per-sample allocation not given. It was on day 63 after the first vaccine or placebo injection that samples were taken. Sequenced by immunoSEQ multiplex PCR; TCRdb stores in-frame clones only, minus some. This table holds 440,000 or so clones, less than 95% found once.

This TCR came from a person aged 18 to 59 who received the Ad26.COV2.S COVID-19 vaccine or a placebo. The rearrangement links TRBV6-2 or TRBV6-3 to TRBJ2-7; 8 bases align to TRBD1. Specimen: peripheral blood, collected in a trial of Ad26.COV2.S vaccine versus placebo. The CDR3 loop is CASSPADRGPTRYEQYF. As DNA, the CDR3 is TGTGCCAGCAGCCCCGCCGACAGGGGTCCCACCAGATACGAGCAGTACTTC.